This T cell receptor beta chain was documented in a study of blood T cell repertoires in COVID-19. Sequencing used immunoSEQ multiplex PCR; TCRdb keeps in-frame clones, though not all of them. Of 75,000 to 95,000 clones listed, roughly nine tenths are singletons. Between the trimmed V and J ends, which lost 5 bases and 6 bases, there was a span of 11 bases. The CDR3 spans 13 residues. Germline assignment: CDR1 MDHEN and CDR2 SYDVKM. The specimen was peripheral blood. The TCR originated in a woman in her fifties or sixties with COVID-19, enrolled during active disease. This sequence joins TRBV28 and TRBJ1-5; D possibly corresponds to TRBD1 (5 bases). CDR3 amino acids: CASSRQGGQPQHF. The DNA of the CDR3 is TGTGCCAGCAGTCGTCAGGGAGGTCAGCCCCAGCATTTT.